Below are 17 T cell receptor beta chains sequenced from a single sample in a study of T cells in Graves' hyperthyroidism and ophthalmopathy. TCR beta CDR3 region amplification was performed from RNA transcripts. The HTBI primer set served for first-round RT-PCR of the TCR CDR3. TCRdb recomputed calls from the multiplex PCR reads with MiXCR, one row per CDR3 protein. This table has 450,000 to 600,000 distinct CDR3 sequences, roughly 15% appearing once. The source material was blood. These receptors were collected from a woman in her 40s with Graves' hyperthyroidism.

The chain carries TRBV29-1 and TRBJ1-2; no clear D. The ends were cut back, 4 bases at V and 2 bases at J, with 8 bases in the middle. The CDR3 totals 12 residues. The V gene's germline CDR1 is SQVTM and CDR2 ANQGSEA. DNA for the CDR3: TGCAGCGTTGCTACGGGGAACTATGGCTACACCTTC. Amino acids: CSVATGNYGYTF.

This clonotype was seen ten or more times. This sequence joins TRBV30 and TRBJ1-2, with 8 bases lining up with TRBD1. Trimming cost V 3 bases and J 4 bases; bases outside gene matches: 10. CDR1 and CDR2 from the germline V gene are GTSNPN and SVGIG (reference sequence). The length of the CDR3 is 15 residues. The CDR3 region is CAWSVPGQDTYGYTF. CDR3 coding DNA: TGTGCCTGGAGCGTTCCGGGACAGGATACCTATGGCTACACCTTC.

This clonotype was detected many times. The chain couples TRBV5-1 to TRBJ1-3, with D unclear. The CDR3 has 15 residues. Germline values: CDR1 SGHRS, CDR2 YFSETQ. V was pared by 2 bases and J by 2 bases, with 11 bases between. The CDR3 spells CASSLAEQTGNTIYF. The DNA for the CDR3 is TGCGCCAGCAGCTTAGCAGAACAAACTGGAAACACCATATATTTT.

This clonotype was seen more than once but under ten times. The CDR3 DNA reads as TGTGCCAGCAGGTTACAGTTTAAGGCGGTCACAGATACGCAGTATTTT. It specifies CASRLQFKAVTDTQYF. This chain joins TRBV6-1 and TRBJ2-3; D uncertain. In germline, CDR1 is MNHNS, CDR2 SASEGT. The V and J ends lost 6 bases and 2 bases respectively, with 18 bases between them. The CDR3 covers 16 residues.

Comment on this clonotype: One junction end disagrees with the germline gene, perhaps due to a read error. The chain carries TRBV4-1 and TRBJ1-6, with D possibly matching TRBD1 (5 bases). This CDR3 has 15 residues. The V gene's germline CDR1 is MGHRA and CDR2 YSYEKL. This CDR3 is CASSKEGPRTSPLHF. The CDR3 coding sequence is TGCGCCAGCAGCAAAGAGGGGCCTCGGACTTCACCCCTCCACTTT.

The chain uses TRBV5-5 and TRBJ2-5; 8 bases are shared with TRBD1. There are 15 residues in the CDR3. The trim removed 2 bases at V and 5 bases at J, leaving 8 bases unmatched. Germline assignment: CDR1 SGHKS and CDR2 YYEKEE (reference sequence). The CDR3 DNA follows: TGTGCCAGCAGCTTTCACCAGGGGGCGGGGGAGACCCAGTACTTC. Encoded protein: CASSFHQGAGETQYF.

The gene calls are TRBV24-1 and TRBJ2-1, with TRBD2 identical over 11 bases. After removal of 3 bases from V and 6 bases from J, the junction contained 6 bases not matched to a gene. CDR1 and CDR2 from the germline V gene are KGHDR and SFDVKD. This CDR3 comprises 16 residues. As DNA, the CDR3 is TGTGCCACCAGTGATCATAGCGGGAGGGCCATCAATGAGCAGTTCTTC. Translating it yields CATSDHSGRAINEQFF.

On this clonotype: A junction end diverges from the germline sequence, so it may reflect a read error. The genes are TRBV11-2 and TRBJ2-7; D remains unclear. CDR3 length: 14 amino acids. Germline CDR1 is SGHAT and CDR2 is FQNNGV. In DNA form, the CDR3 reads TGTGTCAGCAGCTTAGAACGGGTCACCTACGAGCAGTACTTC. This sequence encodes CVSSLERVTYEQYF.

This clonotype was recorded many times. The rearrangement joins TRBV12-3 or TRBV12-4 to TRBJ2-7, with D tentatively TRBD2 (5 bases). The CDR3 sequence is 16 residues long. V was shortened by 8 bases and J by 6 bases, with 26 bases between the two germline ends. The CDR3, as DNA: TGTGCCAGCGTATCCTTTTACATACCGGGAAATGGCGAGCAGTACTTC. Its translation: CASVSFYIPGNGEQYF.

This clonotype was recorded many times. The chain employs TRBV7-8 and TRBJ2-7; D may match TRBD1 or TRBD2 (6 bases each). Germline loops: CDR1 SGHVS, CDR2 FQNEAQ. V was shortened by 4 bases and J by 0 bases, with 16 bases between the two germline ends. This CDR3 comprises 16 residues. The CDR3 DNA follows: TGTGCCAGCAGCTCGCGGGGCCTGGACAGCTCCTACGAGCAGTACTTC. This sequence encodes CASSSRGLDSSYEQYF.

This clonotype appeared many times. V gene TRBV28 combines with J gene TRBJ2-3, with 9 bases lining up with TRBD2. The CDR3 length is 16 residues. Per germline, CDR1 MDHEN and CDR2 SYDVKM. V was clipped by 1 base and J by 2 bases; unmatched bases: 4. CDR3 in amino acids: CASSLSGGGDTDTQYF. For the CDR3, the DNA is TGTGCCAGCAGTTTATCGGGCGGGGGGGACACAGATACGCAGTATTTT.

This clonotype was detected ten times or more. The V gene is TRBV30, the J gene TRBJ1-1, with no clear D. The germline gives CDR1 GTSNPN, CDR2 SVGIG (reference sequence). The V gene lost 1 base and the J gene lost 2 bases, with 8 bases spanning the gap. This CDR3 has 13 amino acids. The DNA for the CDR3 is TGTGCCTGGAGTGCTCCTCAAAACACTGAAGCTTTCTTT. The encoded protein is CAWSAPQNTEAFF.

Many counts were recorded for this clonotype. The chain joins TRBV2 to TRBJ2-6; 7 bases match TRBD1. The CDR3 covers 13 residues. Trimming removed 8 bases from V and 2 bases from J; junction bases left unmatched: 0. In germline, CDR1 is SNHLY, CDR2 FYNNEI. CDR3 in DNA: TGTGCCAGCGACAGGGCTGGGGCCAACGTCCTGACTTTC. Protein: CASDRAGANVLTF.

The chain links TRBV4-1 to TRBJ2-7, with 10 bases matching TRBD2. Germline lookup yields CDR1 MGHRA and CDR2 YSYEKL. The CDR3 totals 15 residues. V lost 0 bases and J lost 8; bases outside the gene matches: 7. The CDR3 nucleotides read TGCGCCAGCAGCCAAGAGGCTAGCGGGAGTAGTAAGCAGTACTTC. Protein: CASSQEASGSSKQYF.

This clonotype was counted between two and nine times. The J gene is TRBJ1-3, the V gene TRBV4-2; D is possibly TRBD1 (5 bases). The CDR3 is made up of 16 amino acids. From germline, CDR1 is LGHNA and CDR2 YNFKEQ. V shed 0 bases and J shed 0 bases, with 9 bases lying between them. The CDR3 sequence is CASSQETGASGNTIYF. The CDR3 region has the DNA TGTGCCAGCAGCCAAGAAACAGGCGCCTCTGGAAACACCATATATTTT.

About this clonotype itself: An end of the junction does not agree with germline; a read error may underlie this. The J gene is TRBJ1-5, the V gene TRBV5-1; 7 positions agree with TRBD1. This CDR3 contains 13 residues. Germline CDR1 and CDR2: SGHRS and YFSETQ. CDR3 coding DNA: TGCGCCAGCAGGGAGGGGGCGAATCAGACCCAGCATTTT. Its protein is CASREGANQTQHF.

This clonotype has a count of ten or more. This chain connects TRBV28 to TRBJ2-1, with 10 bases matching TRBD1. The V gene end was trimmed by 4 bases and the J gene end by 1 base; junction bases not matched to a gene: 19. In germline, CDR1 is MDHEN, CDR2 SYDVKM. The CDR3 totals 21 residues. CDR3: CASSSGGSGTGVGGSYNEQFF. CDR3 bases: TGTGCCAGCAGTTCCGGAGGATCCGGGACAGGGGTTGGAGGTTCCTACAATGAGCAGTTCTTC.